The T cell receptor (beta chain) under discussion was sequenced for a study of cytomegalovirus exposure and HLA in healthy donors. The ends lost 2 bases at V and 4 bases at J; junction bases unmatched: 0. Per germline, CDR1 MNHNS and CDR2 SASEGT. The CDR3 totals 13 residues. Primers included in the PCR were 60 Vbeta and 13 Jbeta primers. Sequencing used immunoSEQ multiplex PCR; TCRdb keeps in-frame clones, though not all of them. The sample includes some 190,000 clones, roughly 80% of them seen just once. The V gene is TRBV6-1, the J gene TRBJ1-2, with 8 bases fitting TRBD1. The specimen sequenced was PBMCs. The receptor was isolated from a woman in her forties or fifties in good health and CMV-seronegative. The CDR3 sequence: CASSETGGYGYTF. CDR3 sequence (DNA): TGTGCCAGCAGTGAAACAGGGGGCTATGGCTACACCTTC.